One and the same sample provided the 24 T cell receptor beta chains below, sequenced in a study of human T cells and chemical hapten exposure. Time point reported: patch test 2, 6 weeks after DPC sensitization. Specified treatment: therapeutic diphenylcyclopropenone sensitization with weekly scalp DPC. TCRdb used MiXCR to reprocess the RACE reads, holding one entry per CDR3 protein. The sample lists nearly 85,000 distinct CDR3 sequences, roughly 12% occurring once. The input for sequencing was whole blood, taken in connection with sensitization to the hapten diphenylcyclopropenone (DPC). These TCRs come from a man aged 18 to 30 with alopecia areata. Some clones in this sample may be carry-over from other donors' samples.

The chain is built from TRBV4-1 and TRBJ2-3, with D hard to call. Per germline, CDR1 MGHRA and CDR2 YSYEKL. This CDR3 is built from 15 residues. The V gene lost 0 bases and the J gene lost 0 bases, with 7 bases spanning the gap. CDR3 region: CASSQEEWSTDTQYF. In nucleotides, the CDR3 is TGCGCCAGCAGCCAAGAGGAGTGGAGCACAGATACGCAGTATTTT.

This clonotype showed up many times. The genes are TRBV7-9 and TRBJ1-2; the D is unclear. The germline V and J ends were trimmed by 5 bases and 6 bases, with 19 bases remaining between them. Germline values: CDR1 SEHNR, CDR2 FQNEAQ (reference sequence). The CDR3 contains 15 residues. In DNA form, the CDR3 reads TGTGCCAGCAGCCATATCGATAAGGGCTGGGATGGCTACACCTTC. Its translation is CASSHIDKGWDGYTF.

This clonotype was seen repeatedly, ten times or more. The chain links TRBV9 to TRBJ2-3, with D hard to call. This CDR3 is built from 14 residues. V shed 0 bases and J shed 2 bases, with 7 bases lying between them. Germline V lookup: CDR1 SGDLS, CDR2 YYNGEE. The CDR3 DNA follows: TGTGCCAGCAGCGTAGAGGGCACCACAGATACGCAGTATTTT. This encodes CASSVEGTTDTQYF.

This clonotype was observed a handful of times. The chain has TRBV20-1 and TRBJ2-5; weak D call: TRBD2 (6 bases). This CDR3 is 11 amino acids long. Germline V CDR1 and CDR2: DFQATT, SNEGSKA (reference sequence). Written as DNA, the CDR3 is TGCAGCGCAGGGCGGGGAGAGACCCAGTACTTC. Translated: CSAGRGETQYF.

The chain couples TRBV7-6 to TRBJ1-5; no reliable D call. The CDR3 sequence is 13 residues long. Germline CDR1 is SGHVS and CDR2 is FNYEAQ. The V and J ends lost 1 base and 3 bases respectively, with 4 bases between them. The CDR3 sequence: CASSLEVNQPQHF. In DNA form, the CDR3 reads TGTGCCAGCAGCTTAGAAGTCAATCAGCCCCAGCATTTT.

In its sample, this clonotype was seen a few times. The chain joins TRBV7-7 to TRBJ2-3; D is possibly TRBD1 (6 bases). This CDR3 comprises 14 residues. Germline V lookup: CDR1 SSHAT, CDR2 FNYEAQ (reference sequence). Trimming removed 2 bases from V and 6 bases from J, with 12 bases in between. The CDR3 bases are TGTGCCAGCAGCTTAAACAGGGCTTCGGATACGCAGTATTTT. As protein: CASSLNRASDTQYF.

This clonotype occurred many times. The CDR3 reads CASSLARFGAFF. The DNA for the CDR3 is TGTGCCAGCAGCTTGGCCCGTTTCGGGGCTTTCTTT. This chain connects TRBV5-6 to TRBJ1-1; no reliable D call. V was trimmed by 0 bases and J by 11 bases, leaving 11 bases between them. Per the germline V gene, CDR1 is SGHDT and CDR2 is YYEEEE. This CDR3 contains 12 residues. The whole variable domain, remainder taken from reference TRBV5-6 and TRBJ1-1, is DAGVTQSPTHLIKTRGQQVTLRCSPKSGHDTVSWYQQALGQGPQFIFQYYEEEERQRGNFPDRFSGHQFPNYSSELNVNALLLGDSALYLCASSLARFGAFFGQGTRLTVV.

The CDR3 spells CASSPRLNTEAFF. The DNA of the CDR3 is TGTGCCAGTAGTCCTCGACTGAACACTGAAGCTTTCTTT. This rearrangement joins TRBV19 to TRBJ1-1; D is ambiguous. Germline values: CDR1 LNHDA, CDR2 SQIVND (reference sequence). The CDR3 loop spans 13 amino acids. V lost 5 bases, J lost 0 bases, and 7 bases lay in between. Filled out from reference TRBV19 and TRBJ1-1, the complete variable domain reads DGGITQSPKYLFRKEGQNVTLSCEQNLNHDAMYWYRQDPGQGLRLIYYSQIVNDFQKGDIAEGYSVSREKKESFPLTVTSAQKNPTAFYLCASSPRLNTEAFFGQGTRLTVV.

Ten or more counts support this clonotype. V usage is TRBV7-2 and J usage is TRBJ2-3; 8 positions match TRBD2. V dropped 2 bases and J dropped 1; count of bases not matched to a gene: 2. CDR1 and CDR2 (germline): SGHTA, FQGNSA. This CDR3 has 15 residues. CDR3 region: CASSLLRGGTDTQYF. The CDR3 DNA reads as TGTGCCAGCAGCTTATTGCGGGGGGGCACAGATACGCAGTATTTT. The full variable domain, its missing parts supplied by reference TRBV7-2 and TRBJ2-3, is GAGVSQSPSNKVTEKGKDVELRCDPISGHTALYWYRQSLGQGLEFLIYFQGNSAPDKSGLPSDRFSAERTGGSVSTLTIQRTQQEDSAVYLCASSLLRGGTDTQYFGPGTRLTVL.

The V and J genes are TRBV10-3 and TRBJ2-5; 7 bases match TRBD1. Germline V CDR1 and CDR2: ENHRY, SYGVKD. The CDR3 spans 15 residues. The V gene end was trimmed by 4 bases and the J gene end by 3 bases; junction bases not matched to a gene: 8. The CDR3 coding sequence is TGTGCCATCAGTGGTAAAGGACAGGTTAAAGAGACCCAGTACTTC. It encodes CAISGKGQVKETQYF.

There are a few counts of this clonotype. The chain recombines TRBV29-1 with TRBJ1-3, with D unclear. Per the germline V gene, CDR1 is SQVTM and CDR2 is ANQGSEA. Trimming took 4 bases from V and 4 from J, leaving 8 bases between them. The CDR3 totals 12 residues. The CDR3 DNA reads TGCAGCGTTGCAGAGCCGGGAAACACCATATATTTT. Amino acids: CSVAEPGNTIYF.

The chain links TRBV15 to TRBJ2-7; D uncertain. The CDR3 has 12 amino acids. Germline assignment: CDR1 LNHNV and CDR2 YYDKDF (reference sequence). V shed 0 bases and J shed 2 bases, with 2 bases lying between them. The CDR3 DNA sequence: TGTGCCACCAGCAGAGATGCCTACGAGCAGTACTTC. This encodes CATSRDAYEQYF.

About this clonotype itself: A much larger clone differs by one base, so this may be a read error. The missing conserved phenylalanine or tryptophan at the end of this CDR3 makes a read error likely. The V gene is TRBV6-5, the J gene TRBJ2-7, with 11 bases matching TRBD1. Germline loops: CDR1 MNHEY, CDR2 SVGAGI. Germline trimming cut 0 bases from V and 3 bases from J; bases unmatched to any gene: 1. The CDR3 spans 15 residues. CDR3 residues: CASSYSGTGGYEQYA. The CDR3, as DNA: TGTGCCAGCAGTTACTCCGGGACAGGGGGCTACGAGCAGTACGCC.

This clonotype was seen repeatedly, ten times or more. The chain combines TRBV9 with TRBJ2-7; 7 nucleotides match TRBD1. The germline gives CDR1 SGDLS, CDR2 YYNGEE. CDR3 size: 16 residues. V lost 0 bases and J lost 3; bases outside the gene matches: 9. In nucleotides, the CDR3 is TGTGCCAGCAGCGTAGAAAGGGACAGATCTTTCTACGAGCAGTACTTC. Protein product: CASSVERDRSFYEQYF. Full variable domain (remainder filled in from reference TRBV9 and TRBJ2-7): DSGVTQTPKHLITATGQRVTLRCSPRSGDLSVYWYQQSLDQGLQFLIQYYNGEERAKGNILERFSAQQFPDLHSELNLSSLELGDSALYFCASSVERDRSFYEQYFGPGTRLTVT.

This clonotype was detected only a few times. The chain uses TRBV3-1 and TRBJ2-2; 8 bases match TRBD2. Germline assignment: CDR1 LGHDT and CDR2 YNNKEL (reference sequence). Losses at the gene ends were 1 base for V and 0 bases for J; bases not matched to a gene: 7. The CDR3 spans 18 residues. The CDR3 here is CASSQVIAGQTNTGELFF. The CDR3 region has the DNA TGTGCCAGCAGCCAAGTGATAGCGGGGCAGACGAACACCGGGGAGCTGTTTTTT. Together with reference TRBV3-1 and TRBJ2-2, the CDR3 gives the full variable domain: DTAVSQTPKYLVTQMGNDKSIKCEQNLGHDTMYWYKQDSKKFLKIMFSYNNKELIINETVPNRFSPKSPDKAHLNLHINSLELGDSAVYFCASSQVIAGQTNTGELFFGEGSRLTVL.

This clonotype was counted ten times or more. The chain has TRBV2 and TRBJ1-2; TRBD1 is a possible D gene (5 bases). Germline assignment: CDR1 SNHLY and CDR2 FYNNEI. The CDR3 consists of 20 residues. With 3 bases removed from V and 0 bases from J, the gap between germline ends came to 26 bases. In nucleotides, the CDR3 is TGTGCCAGCAGTGATCCCCCTACAGGAGGCGCATATCTACCTAACTATGGCTACACCTTC. It specifies CASSDPPTGGAYLPNYGYTF.

In its sample, this clonotype was seen a few times. The chain combines TRBV11-2 with TRBJ1-1; no clear D. V was trimmed by 5 bases and J by 0 bases, leaving 10 bases between them. Germline V gives CDR1 SGHAT, CDR2 FQNNGV. The CDR3 extends over 14 amino acids. The CDR3 DNA is TGTGCCAGCAGCCAGGACCACATGAACACTGAAGCTTTCTTT. As protein: CASSQDHMNTEAFF.

V gene TRBV12-3 or TRBV12-4 combines with J gene TRBJ2-1; TRBD2 agrees at 8 bases. Unmatched junction bases numbered 8, after V lost 6 bases and J lost 10 bases. The CDR3 consists of 13 residues. The CDR3 protein is CASSRTSWREQFF. CDR3 nucleotides: TGTGCCAGCAGCCGGACTAGCTGGCGGGAGCAGTTCTTC.

The sample holds many counts of this clonotype. This chain connects TRBV25-1 to TRBJ1-6; D perhaps matches TRBD1 (5 bases). Germline CDR1 and CDR2: MGHDK and SYGVNS. Trimming stripped 1 base from V and 8 bases from J, with 18 bases between. There are 17 residues in the CDR3. The CDR3 loop is CASSELNWDEGHSPLHF. The DNA for the CDR3 is TGTGCCAGCAGTGAATTAAACTGGGACGAAGGACATTCACCCCTCCACTTT.

The sample holds a few counts of this clonotype. The chain has TRBV6-2 or TRBV6-3 and TRBJ2-6; either TRBD1 or TRBD2 may fit D (5 bases each). The CDR3 totals 16 residues. V was pared by 4 bases and J by 2 bases, with 12 bases between. CDR1 is MNHEY, CDR2 SVGEGT, per germline. The CDR3 sequence: CASSSPRDAGANVLTF. The DNA for the CDR3 is TGTGCCAGCAGTTCCCCGAGGGACGCTGGGGCCAACGTCCTGACTTTC.

This clonotype was observed a few times. The gene calls are TRBV6-2 or TRBV6-3 and TRBJ2-7; D is undetermined. Germline V gene sequence: CDR1 MNHEY, CDR2 SVGEGT. This CDR3 contains 13 residues. Trimming shortened V by 2 bases and J by 1 base, and 6 bases separated the two germline ends. The CDR3 spells CASSYPNSYEQYV. In DNA, the CDR3 is TGTGCCAGCAGTTACCCCAATTCCTACGAGCAGTACGTC.

This clonotype was counted only a few times. The chain has TRBV19 and TRBJ1-5; TRBD1 matches 9 bases. The CDR3 totals 14 residues. The V gene end was trimmed by 5 bases and the J gene end by 2 bases; junction bases not matched to a gene: 1. Germline V CDR1 and CDR2: LNHDA, SQIVND (reference sequence). In nucleotides, the CDR3 is TGTGCCAGTAGTGGGGACAGGGGCAATCAGCCCCAGCATTTT. It translates to CASSGDRGNQPQHF.

This chain links TRBV20-1 with TRBJ1-2, with 7 bases that match TRBD1. V was clipped by 5 bases and J by 9 bases; unmatched bases: 6. The CDR3 is 11 amino acids. The germline V gene encodes CDR1 DFQATT and CDR2 SNEGSKA (reference sequence). As DNA, the CDR3 is TGCAGTGCTCCGACAGGGACGAGCTACACCTTC. As protein: CSAPTGTSYTF.

CDR3 sequence: CASSPGTALAGANLAKNIQYF. The DNA of the CDR3 is TGTGCCAGCTCACCTGGGACAGCCCTAGCGGGGGCGAACCTAGCCAAAAACATTCAGTACTTC. This chain uses TRBV18 with TRBJ2-4; 10 nucleotides align to TRBD2. CDR3 length: 21 residues. In germline, CDR1 is KGHSH, CDR2 LQKENI. The trim removed 3 bases at V and 0 bases at J, leaving 17 bases unmatched.